The 11 T cell receptor beta chains given below trace back to one sample, sequenced in a study of blood T cell repertoires in COVID-19. Clones were sequenced by immunoSEQ multiplex PCR, and TCRdb holds only the in-frame ones, with some missing. The repertoire holds fewer than 90,000 clones, with approximately 86% as singletons. The sample taken for sequencing was peripheral blood. Every receptor here comes from a man between 65 and 80 years old with active COVID-19.

The chain links TRBV5-1 to TRBJ2-2; D not resolved. Germline V gives CDR1 SGHRS, CDR2 YFSETQ. CDR3 length equals 14 residues. V was pared by 4 bases and J by 6 bases, with 13 bases between. Here the CDR3 reads CASSPVAGSGELFF. CDR3 nucleotides: TGCGCCAGCAGCCCCGTGGCCGGGTCCGGGGAGCTGTTTTTT.

The CDR3 loop reads CASSRGGGAVEKLFF. Here the CDR3 DNA reads TGTGCCAGCAGCCGGGGAGGTGGCGCGGTTGAAAAACTGTTTTTT. V usage is TRBV5-4 and J usage is TRBJ1-4; no definite D call. Germline CDR1 and CDR2: SGHNT and YYREEE (reference sequence). V lost 4 bases, J lost 7 bases, and 17 bases lay in between. CDR3 length: 15 amino acids.

The rearrangement uses TRBV5-1 and TRBJ2-7; a possible D gene is TRBD1 (5 bases). V dropped 0 bases and J dropped 3 bases, with 7 bases sitting between them. Germline V CDR1 and CDR2: SGHRS, YFSETQ. The CDR3 spans 13 residues. The CDR3 DNA is TGCGCCAGCAGCTTGGTGACAGACTACGAGCAGTACTTC. It codes for CASSLVTDYEQYF. Using reference TRBV5-1 and TRBJ2-7 for the parts outside the CDR3, the full variable domain is KAGVTQTPRYLIKTRGQQVTLSCSPISGHRSVSWYQQTPGQGLQFLFEYFSETQRNKGNFPGRFSGRQFSNSRSEMNVSTLELGDSALYLCASSLVTDYEQYFGPGTRLTVT.

J is TRBJ1-2 and V is TRBV11-2; 11 nucleotides align to TRBD1. After removal of 1 base from V and 2 bases from J, the junction contained 0 bases not matched to a gene. The CDR3 runs 15 residues. Germline assignment: CDR1 SGHAT and CDR2 FQNNGV. Written as DNA, the CDR3 is TGTGCCAGCAGCTTAGGGGACAGGGGGAACTATGGCTACACCTTC. It is translated as CASSLGDRGNYGYTF.

The V gene is TRBV5-1, the J gene TRBJ2-7, with 9 bases matching TRBD2. The trim removed 4 bases at V and 2 bases at J, leaving 4 bases unmatched. CDR3 length: 14 residues. Germline-derived CDR1 and CDR2 are SGHRS and YFSETQ. The CDR3 protein is CASSASGETYEQYF. In DNA form, the CDR3 reads TGCGCCAGCAGCGCTAGCGGGGAGACCTACGAGCAGTACTTC.

The chain combines TRBV6-2 or TRBV6-3 with TRBJ1-1; 8 bases fit TRBD1. The germline gives CDR1 MNHEY, CDR2 SVGEGT. The CDR3 sequence is 16 residues long. V shed 2 bases and J 0 bases; nucleotides not matched to a gene: 5. CDR3 in DNA: TGTGCCAGCAGTTACCCGACAGGGGACCTGAACACTGAAGCTTTCTTT. The encoded protein is CASSYPTGDLNTEAFF.

This chain uses TRBV6-2 or TRBV6-3 with TRBJ2-7; 8 bases fit TRBD1. CDR1 is MNHEY and CDR2 is SVGEGT in the germline V gene. V shed 2 bases and J 6 bases; nucleotides not matched to a gene: 9. The CDR3 loop spans 15 amino acids. CDR3 sequence (DNA): TGTGCCAGCAGTTACCCGCGGACAGGGCGGGCCGAGCAGTACTTC. This sequence encodes CASSYPRTGRAEQYF.

For the CDR3, the DNA is TGTGCCAGCAGCTCACAACTCGGGGGGGTCGGGGAGCTGTTTTTT. Protein sequence: CASSSQLGGVGELFF. The chain joins TRBV3-1 (or the pseudogene TRBV3-2) to TRBJ2-2; 8 bases fit TRBD2. The length of the CDR3 is 15 residues. The V gene's germline CDR1 is LGHDT and CDR2 YNNKEL (reference sequence). The trim removed 5 bases at V and 7 bases at J, leaving 9 bases unmatched.

This clone was seen only a few times. This chain links TRBV4-1 with TRBJ1-1, with TRBD1 matching over 8 bases. The V segment lost 5 bases and the J segment 11 bases; nucleotides outside the gene matches: 7. The CDR3 covers 12 residues. Germline V gives CDR1 MGHRA, CDR2 YSYEKL. This CDR3 is CASSFPDRAAFF. Here the CDR3 DNA reads TGCGCCAGCAGCTTCCCGGACAGGGCGGCTTTCTTT.

This CDR3 is CASSYPDEQYF. DNA of the CDR3: TGTGCCAGCAGCTACCCGGACGAGCAGTACTTC. The V and J genes are TRBV12-3 or TRBV12-4 and TRBJ2-7; D ambiguous. V lost 6 bases and J lost 5, with 8 bases in between. The CDR3 length is 11 residues.

This rearrangement joins TRBV6-5 to TRBJ1-1; D ambiguous. V lost 5 bases, J lost 5 bases, and 18 bases lay in between. The germline gives CDR1 MNHEY, CDR2 SVGAGI. The CDR3 is 15 residues long. CDR3 residues: CASSTQAGLWTEAFF. The CDR3, as DNA: TGTGCCAGCAGTACCCAGGCGGGGTTGTGGACTGAAGCTTTCTTT.